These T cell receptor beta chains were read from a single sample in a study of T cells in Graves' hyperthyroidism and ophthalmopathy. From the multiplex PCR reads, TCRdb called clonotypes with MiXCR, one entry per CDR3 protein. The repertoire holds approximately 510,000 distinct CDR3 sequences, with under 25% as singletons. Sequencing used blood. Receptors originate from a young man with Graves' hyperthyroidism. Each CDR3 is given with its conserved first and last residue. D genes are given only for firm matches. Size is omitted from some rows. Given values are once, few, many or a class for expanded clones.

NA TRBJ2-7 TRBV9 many TGTGCCAGCAGCGAGGGGGGGTCTGGGACGGCCTACGAGCAGTACTTC CASSEGGSGTAYEQYF
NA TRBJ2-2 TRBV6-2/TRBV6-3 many TGTGCCAGCAGTTATGTACAGGAGAACACCGGGGAGCTGTTTTTT CASSYVQENTGELFF
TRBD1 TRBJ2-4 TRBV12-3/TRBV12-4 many TGTGCCAGCAGCCGGGACAGGTGGGACATTCAGTACTTC CASSRDRWDIQYF
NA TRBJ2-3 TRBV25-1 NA TGTGCCAGCAGTGAGCCTTCCTTGGCCACAGATACGCAGTATTTT CASSEPSLATDTQYF
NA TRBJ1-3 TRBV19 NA TGTGCCAGTACCGACGTGGGGAGCTCTGGAAACACCATATATTTT CASTDVGSSGNTIYF
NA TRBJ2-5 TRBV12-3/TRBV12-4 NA TGTGCCAGCAGTTTAGGTCAGGCAATTTTTCAAGAGACCCAGTACTTC CASSLGQAIFQETQYF
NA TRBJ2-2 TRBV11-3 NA TGTGCCAGCAGCTTAGAAGGACGTGGCACCGGGGAGCTGTTTTTT CASSLEGRGTGELFF
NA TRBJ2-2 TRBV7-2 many TGTGCCAGCAACCCAGGCGTGGGGCACACCGGGGAGCTGTTTTTT CASNPGVGHTGELFF
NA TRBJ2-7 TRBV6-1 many TGTGCCAGCAGTGACAGACTCTACAGCTCCTACGAGCAGTACTTC CASSDRLYSSYEQYF
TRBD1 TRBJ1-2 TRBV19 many TGTGCCAGTATATATAGGACAGGGGATGCCTATGGCTACACCTTC CASIYRTGDAYGYTF
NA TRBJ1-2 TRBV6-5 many TGTGCCAGCAGTTACTCCGGCAGCTCAAACTATGGCTACACCTTC CASSYSGSSNYGYTF
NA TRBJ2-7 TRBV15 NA TGTGCCACCAGCAGAGATCGACAGCTACCTGTGAACGAGCAGTACTTC CATSRDRQLPVNEQYF
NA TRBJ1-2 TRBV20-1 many TGCAGTGCTAGGGGCGATACCAACTATGGCTACACCTTC CSARGDTNYGYTF
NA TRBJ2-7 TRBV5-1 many TGCGCCAGCAGCTTGGTTCAGGGTGTCCACGAGCAGTACTTC CASSLVQGVHEQYF
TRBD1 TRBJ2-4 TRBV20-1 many TGCAGTGCTTCCAACAGGGGGGCACCCAAAAACATTCAGTACTTC CSASNRGAPKNIQYF
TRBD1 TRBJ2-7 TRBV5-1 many TGTGCCAGCAGCTGGGACAGGGGTTCCTACGAGCAGTACTTC CASSWDRGSYEQYF
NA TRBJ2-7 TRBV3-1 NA TGTGCCAGCAGCCACGGGACATCGAACTCCTACGAGCAGTACTTC CASSHGTSNSYEQYF
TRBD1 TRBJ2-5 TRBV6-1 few TGTGCCAGCGGACTTTCAGGGAAGGGGGCAGGGGAGACCCAGTACTTC CASGLSGKGAGETQYF
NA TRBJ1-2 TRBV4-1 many TGCGCCAGCAGCCGCCCAGGACGGCGTGATGGCTACACCTTC CASSRPGRRDGYTF
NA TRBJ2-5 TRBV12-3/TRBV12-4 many TGTGCCAGCAGTCTTCATACAGGGACGCAAGAGACCCAGTACTTC CASSLHTGTQETQYF
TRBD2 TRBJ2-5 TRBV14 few TGTGCCAGCAGCCAAACGGTTTGGGAGGGGGAGACCCAGTACTTC CASSQTVWEGETQYF
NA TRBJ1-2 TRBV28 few TGTGCCAGCAGCCTCTTGGTGAACTATGGCTACACCTTC CASSLLVNYGYTF
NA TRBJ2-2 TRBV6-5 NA TGTGCCTGCAGTTCGGACCTATCGACCACCGGGGAGCTGTTTTTT CACSSDLSTTGELFF
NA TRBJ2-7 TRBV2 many TGTGCCAGCAGGGTAGACCCCTCCACCTACGAGCAGTACTTC CASRVDPSTYEQYF
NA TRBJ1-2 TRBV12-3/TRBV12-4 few TGTGCCAGCAGTCGGTTTTCGTATGGCTACACCTTC CASSRFSYGYTF
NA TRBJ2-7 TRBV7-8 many TGTGCCAGCAGCTTCACAAAGAAGAAAACCTACGAGCAGTACTTC CASSFTKKKTYEQYF
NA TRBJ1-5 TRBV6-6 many TGTGCCAGCAGTTGGGGAAATGGCAATCAGCCCCAGCATTTT CASSWGNGNQPQHF
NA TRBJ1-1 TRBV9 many TGTGCCAGCAGCGTAAATCCTAAGGGTCCGGCCCAAAACACTGAAGCTTTCTTT CASSVNPKGPAQNTEAFF
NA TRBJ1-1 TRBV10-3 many TGTGCCATCAGTGTCGGGGCCCGGATCACTGAAGCTTTCTTT CAISVGARITEAFF
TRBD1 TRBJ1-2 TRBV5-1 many TGTGCCAGTAGTTCCGGACAGGGAAACTATGGCTACACCTTC CASSSGQGNYGYTF
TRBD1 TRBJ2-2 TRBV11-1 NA TGTGCCAGCAGCTTAAGTATTCCGGCAGGGGGCCTCGGGGAGCTGTTTTTT CASSLSIPAGGLGELFF
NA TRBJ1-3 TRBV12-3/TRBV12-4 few TGTGCCAGCAGTTTCGGCCAGAACCAAGGAAACACCATATATTTT CASSFGQNQGNTIYF
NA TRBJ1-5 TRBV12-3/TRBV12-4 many TGTGCCAGCAGTTTCACACAGGATCAGCCCCAGCATTTT CASSFTQDQPQHF
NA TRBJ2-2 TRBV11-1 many TGTGCCAGCAGCTTAGTACCGACGGCCACGGACACCGGGGAGCTGTTTTTT CASSLVPTATDTGELFF
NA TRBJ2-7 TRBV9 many TGTGCCAGCAGCGTAGCGGGGACGGCACAATACGAGCAGTACTTC CASSVAGTAQYEQYF
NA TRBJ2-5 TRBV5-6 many TGTGCCAGCAGCTTCCCAGCCCTTTCGGAGACCCAGTACTTC CASSFPALSETQYF
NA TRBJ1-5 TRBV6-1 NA TGTGCCAGCATACAGGACCCCAGCAATCAGCCCCAGCATTTT CASIQDPSNQPQHF
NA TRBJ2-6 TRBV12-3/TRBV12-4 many TGTGCCAGCACCCGAGGGGAGACTGGGGCCAACGTCCTGACTTTC CASTRGETGANVLTF
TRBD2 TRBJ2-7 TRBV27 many TGTGCCAGCAGTCGGGACTACTCCTACGAGCAGTACTTC CASSRDYSYEQYF
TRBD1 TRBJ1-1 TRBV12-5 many TGTGCTAGTGGTTCCCCCCCCAGGGGGCTAGAAGCTTTCTTT CASGSPPRGLEAFF
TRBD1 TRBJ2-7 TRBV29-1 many TGCAGCGTGGGCGGGACAGGGGTCTACGAGCAGTACTTC CSVGGTGVYEQYF
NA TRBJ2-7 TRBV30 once TGTGCCTGGAGTCCTCCGACAAGCTACGAGCAGTACTTC CAWSPPTSYEQYF
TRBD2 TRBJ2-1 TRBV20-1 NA TGCAGTGCCCGGACTAGCGGGGACCTCTACAATGAGCAGTTCTTC CSARTSGDLYNEQFF
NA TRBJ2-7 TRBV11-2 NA TGTGCCAGCAGCTTTTCGATTGAGCGGACCTACGAGCAGTACTTC CASSFSIERTYEQYF
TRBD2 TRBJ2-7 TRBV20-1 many TGCAGTGCTTCTAAATGCGGGGGGAACTACTACGAGCAGTACTTC CSASKCGGNYYEQYF
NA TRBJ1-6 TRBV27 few TGTGCCAGCAGTGCCCTCCCGGGGCCCCTCCACTTT CASSALPGPLHF
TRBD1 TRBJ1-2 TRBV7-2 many TGTGCCAGCAGCACCCGGACAGGGGAGGGCTACACCTTC CASSTRTGEGYTF
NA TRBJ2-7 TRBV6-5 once TGTGCCAGCAGCTATGACTCTAGCTCCTACGAGCAGTACTTC CASSYDSSSYEQYF
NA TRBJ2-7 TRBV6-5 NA TGTGCCAGCAGTTACTCCGCACCTTCCTACGAGCAGTACTTC CASSYSAPSYEQYF
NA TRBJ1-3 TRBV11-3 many TGTGCCAGCAGCTTAGTGGGGCACTCTGGAAACACCATATATTTT CASSLVGHSGNTIYF
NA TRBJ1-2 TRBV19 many TGTGCCAGTAGTATTGGGTTCGCCCCCTATGGCTACACCTTC CASSIGFAPYGYTF
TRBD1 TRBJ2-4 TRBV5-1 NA TGCGCCAGCAACACAGGGGAGCCCAAAAACATTCAGTACTTC CASNTGEPKNIQYF
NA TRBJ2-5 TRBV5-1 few TGCGCCAGCAGTTCCCTTAATGGGGGAATGGGGACCCAGTACTTC CASSSLNGGMGTQYF
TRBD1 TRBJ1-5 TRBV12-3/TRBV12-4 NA TGTGCCAGCAGGGGACAGGCCGGGGACAATCAGCCCCAGCATTTT CASRGQAGDNQPQHF